The 8 T cell receptor beta chains below come from one sample, sequenced in a study of cytomegalovirus exposure and HLA in healthy donors. The PCR employed 60 Vbeta primers together with 13 Jbeta primers. Sequencing was performed with immunoSEQ multiplex PCR; in TCRdb, only in-frame clones are kept and a portion is missing. The sample shows tens of thousands of clones, over 60% of them seen only once. The sample consisted of PBMCs. The source is a man aged 45 to 65 in good health and CMV-seropositive.

J is TRBJ2-1 and V is TRBV7-6, with D possibly TRBD2 on 5 matching bases. The CDR3 consists of 15 residues. The V end was cut by 1 base, the J end by 4 bases, with 11 bases between. Per the germline V gene, CDR1 is SGHVS and CDR2 is FNYEAQ. The DNA for the CDR3 is TGTGCCAGCAGCTTAGGACTAACCCCGTACAATGAGCAGTTCTTC. Translation gives CASSLGLTPYNEQFF.

J is TRBJ2-3 and V is TRBV4-2; maybe TRBD2 (6 bases). This CDR3 is 16 amino acids long. V lost 4 bases and J 1 base, leaving 15 bases between the germline ends. Germline assignment: CDR1 LGHNA and CDR2 YNFKEQ. DNA for the CDR3: TGTGCCAGCAGCCCAATCGCGGGGCAAGGCACAGATACGCAGTATTTT. This gives the protein CASSPIAGQGTDTQYF.

This clone occurred once. This chain links TRBV7-8 with TRBJ1-2; 11 nucleotides line up with TRBD1. V shed 4 bases, J shed 5 bases, and the junction held 6 bases outside the gene matches. The germline CDR1 and CDR2 sequences are SGHVS and FQNEAQ. The CDR3 length is 15 residues. The CDR3 DNA sequence: TGTGCCAGCAGCTCTACCGGGACAGGGGGTTATGGCTACACCTTC. Translating it yields CASSSTGTGGYGYTF.

The chain combines TRBV10-1 with TRBJ2-1; 11 nucleotides line up with TRBD2. Trimming cost V 4 bases and J 4 bases; bases outside gene matches: 3. The germline V gene has CDR1 WNHNN and CDR2 SYGVQD (reference sequence). The CDR3 consists of 15 residues. The CDR3 bases are TGCGCCAGCAGTGGGACTAGCGGGTCATACAATGAGCAGTTCTTC. Amino acids: CASSGTSGSYNEQFF.

The rearrangement joins TRBV7-2 to TRBJ2-1; TRBD2 matches 8 bases. Germline V gives CDR1 SGHTA, CDR2 FQGNSA. V lost 3 bases and J lost 3; bases outside the gene matches: 13. The CDR3 has 18 residues. The CDR3 DNA is TGTGCCAGCAGCTTTGTCCTAGCGGGTGCCAACCGCTACAATGAGCAGTTCTTC. Translated: CASSFVLAGANRYNEQFF.

V gene TRBV6-6 combines with J gene TRBJ1-5, with a tentative D call TRBD1 (5 bases). Per germline, CDR1 MNHNY and CDR2 SVGAGI (reference sequence). V shed 6 bases and J shed 6 bases, with 12 bases lying between them. This CDR3 region has 13 residues. The CDR3 nucleotides are TGTGCCAGCAGCACCGGACAATCTCAGCCCCAGCATTTT. Amino acid sequence: CASSTGQSQPQHF.

This chain links TRBV5-1 with TRBJ2-1; 9 bases fit TRBD2. Germline loops: CDR1 SGHRS, CDR2 YFSETQ. CDR3 size: 16 residues. With V trimmed by 0 bases and J by 6 bases, 7 bases remained unmatched. Here the CDR3 reads CASSLAAAGGGNEQFF. In DNA form, the CDR3 reads TGCGCCAGCAGCTTGGCCGCGGCGGGAGGGGGCAATGAGCAGTTCTTC.

The chain joins TRBV9 to TRBJ2-2; 12 positions agree with TRBD2. The CDR3 is 19 amino acids. The V gene end was trimmed by 4 bases and the J gene end by 0 bases; junction bases not matched to a gene: 10. Germline values: CDR1 SGDLS, CDR2 YYNGEE. The CDR3 DNA is TGTGCCAGCAGCCCTTACCGGACTAGCGGGATTTCGAACACCGGGGAGCTGTTTTTT. This gives the protein CASSPYRTSGISNTGELFF.